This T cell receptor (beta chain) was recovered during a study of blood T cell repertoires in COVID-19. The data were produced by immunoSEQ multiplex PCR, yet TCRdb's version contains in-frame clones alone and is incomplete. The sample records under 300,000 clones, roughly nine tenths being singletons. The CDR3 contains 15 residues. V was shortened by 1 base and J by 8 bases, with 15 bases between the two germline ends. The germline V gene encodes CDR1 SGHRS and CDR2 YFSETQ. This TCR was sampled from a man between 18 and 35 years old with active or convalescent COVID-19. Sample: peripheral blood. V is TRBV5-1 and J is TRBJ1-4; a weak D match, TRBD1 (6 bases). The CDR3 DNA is TGCGCCAGCAGCTTGAGTGGGGGCGCGGAGGAAAAACTGTTTTTT. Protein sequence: CASSLSGGAEEKLFF.